Listed here are 5 T cell receptor beta chains from one sample, sequenced in a study of cytomegalovirus exposure and HLA in healthy donors. The PCR was carried out with 60 Vbeta primers and 13 Jbeta primers. Method: immunoSEQ multiplex PCR; TCRdb's copy keeps in-frame clones and lacks some. This sample has 120,000 or so clones, with 7% to 9.5% found just once. The material sequenced was PBMCs. These TCRs come from a woman aged 40 to 50 in good health and CMV-seropositive.

This clone was seen a handful of times. This same CDR3 is encoded by further DNA sequences in the sample. The chain recombines TRBV6-5 with TRBJ1-5, with a possible D match to TRBD1 (6 bases). The V gene's germline CDR1 is MNHEY and CDR2 SVGAGI. The ends were cut back, 6 bases at V and 6 bases at J, with 18 bases in the middle. The CDR3 contains 15 residues. The CDR3 nucleotides are TGTGCCAGCAGCTTGTTGGGGGGCGGGGGTCAGCCCCAGCATTTT. Encoded protein: CASSLLGGGGQPQHF.

The gene calls are TRBV5-1 and TRBJ1-2, with TRBD1 matching 10 bases. The CDR3 runs to 14 residues. The J segment lost 2 bases and the V segment lost 3 bases, leaving 1 base of the junction unmatched. CDR1 is SGHRS and CDR2 is YFSETQ in the germline V gene. In DNA form, the CDR3 reads TGCGCCAGCAGCTGGGACAGGGGAAACTATGGCTACACCTTC. Amino acid sequence: CASSWDRGNYGYTF.

This clone was counted between two and nine times. CDR3 in DNA: TGTGCCAGCCTGGCCAGGGGCTACGAGCAGTACTTC. Amino acids: CASLARGYEQYF. The V call is TRBV6-1, the J call TRBJ2-7; D perhaps matches TRBD1 (6 bases). Germline-derived CDR1 and CDR2 are MNHNS and SASEGT. Trimming stripped 8 bases from V and 3 bases from J, with 11 bases between. The CDR3 loop spans 12 amino acids.

The chain carries TRBV28 and TRBJ1-4; TRBD1 agrees at 7 bases. Germline V gene lookup returns CDR1 MDHEN and CDR2 SYDVKM. The CDR3 has 14 amino acids. J gave up 8 bases and V 6 bases, and 9 bases lay outside the gene matches. Here the CDR3 reads CASRAGGSGEKLFF. CDR3 DNA sequence: TGTGCCAGCAGGGCAGGGGGAAGTGGCGAAAAACTGTTTTTT.

The V call is TRBV2, the J call TRBJ2-7; 11 nucleotides line up with TRBD1. J lost 2 bases, V lost 7 bases, and 1 base had no gene match. CDR1 and CDR2 from the germline V gene are SNHLY and FYNNEI. CDR3 length: 13 residues. CDR3 residues: CASKGQGAYEQYF. CDR3 DNA: TGTGCCAGCAAGGGACAGGGGGCCTACGAGCAGTACTTC.